What follows is one T cell receptor (beta chain) and its context. This sample is drawn from a study of shared T cell receptors in the human thymus. The repertoire was sequenced with immunoSEQ multiplex PCR; TCRdb's copy has only in-frame clones and lacks some. The sample holds 650,000 to 950,000 clones, 80% to 90% seen once. Germline V lookup: CDR1 SNHLY, CDR2 FYNNEI. The CDR3 covers 15 residues. The ends lost 4 bases at V and 5 bases at J; junction bases unmatched: 9. These same records also appear under a second study, on human thymus T cells. Per that paper: Donors consisted of healthy Finnish infants (having corrective surgery for congenital heart defects). Related research reported highly overlapping thymic repertoires among unrelated individuals.

Sequencing used thymocytes. This chain uses TRBV2 with TRBJ2-5; 8 positions match TRBD2. The source is a girl less than two years old with a congenital heart defect. The DNA of the CDR3 is TGTGCCAGCAGTGCAGGCGGGGGGCCATCGGAGACCCAGTACTTC. Protein sequence: CASSAGGGPSETQYF.